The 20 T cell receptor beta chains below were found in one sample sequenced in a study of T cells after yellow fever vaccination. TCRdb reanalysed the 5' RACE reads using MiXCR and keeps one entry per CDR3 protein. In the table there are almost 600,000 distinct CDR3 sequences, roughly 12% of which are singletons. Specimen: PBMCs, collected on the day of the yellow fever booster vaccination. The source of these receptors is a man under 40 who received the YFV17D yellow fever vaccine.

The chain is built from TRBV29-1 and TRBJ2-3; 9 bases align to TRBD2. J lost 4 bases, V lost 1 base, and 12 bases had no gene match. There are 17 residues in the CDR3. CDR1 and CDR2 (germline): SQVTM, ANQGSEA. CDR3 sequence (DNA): TGCAGCGTTGAAGTTAGGGCTATAGCGGGAGCGGCAGATACGCAGTATTTT. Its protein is CSVEVRAIAGAADTQYF.

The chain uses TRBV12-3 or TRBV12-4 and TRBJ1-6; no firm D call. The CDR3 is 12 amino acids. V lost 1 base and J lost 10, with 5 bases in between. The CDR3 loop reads CASSLEWSPLHF. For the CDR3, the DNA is TGTGCCAGCAGTTTAGAGTGGTCACCCCTCCACTTT.

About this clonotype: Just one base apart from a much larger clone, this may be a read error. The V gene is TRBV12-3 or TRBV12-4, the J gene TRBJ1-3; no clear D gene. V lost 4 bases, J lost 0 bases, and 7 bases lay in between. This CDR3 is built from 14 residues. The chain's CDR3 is CASSCGTSGNTIYF. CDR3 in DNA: TGTGCCAGCAGTTGTGGTACCTCTGGAAACACCATATATTTT.

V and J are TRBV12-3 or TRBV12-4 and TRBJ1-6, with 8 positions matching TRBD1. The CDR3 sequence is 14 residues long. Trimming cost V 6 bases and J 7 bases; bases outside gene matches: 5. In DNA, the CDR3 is TGTGCCAGCAGCGGACAGGGTTCAAATTCACCCCTCCACTTT. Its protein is CASSGQGSNSPLHF.

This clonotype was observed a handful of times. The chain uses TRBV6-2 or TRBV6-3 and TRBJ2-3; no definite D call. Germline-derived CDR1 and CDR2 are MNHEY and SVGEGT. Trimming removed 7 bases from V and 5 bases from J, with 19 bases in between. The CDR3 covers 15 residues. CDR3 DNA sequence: TGTGCCAGCACCCACCCGGGCAGTAGAGAAGATACGCAGTATTTT. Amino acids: CASTHPGSREDTQYF.

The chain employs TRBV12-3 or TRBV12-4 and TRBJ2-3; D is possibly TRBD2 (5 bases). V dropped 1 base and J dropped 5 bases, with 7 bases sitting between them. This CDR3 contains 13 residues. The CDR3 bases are TGTGCCAGCAGTTTAGACCGGGAAGATACGCAGTATTTT. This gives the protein CASSLDREDTQYF.

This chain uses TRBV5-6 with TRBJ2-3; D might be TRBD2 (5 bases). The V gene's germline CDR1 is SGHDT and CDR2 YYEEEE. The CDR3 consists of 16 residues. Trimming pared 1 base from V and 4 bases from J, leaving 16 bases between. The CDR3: CASSLRGSNPADTQYF. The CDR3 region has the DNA TGTGCCAGCAGCTTGCGAGGGTCCAACCCCGCAGATACGCAGTATTTT.

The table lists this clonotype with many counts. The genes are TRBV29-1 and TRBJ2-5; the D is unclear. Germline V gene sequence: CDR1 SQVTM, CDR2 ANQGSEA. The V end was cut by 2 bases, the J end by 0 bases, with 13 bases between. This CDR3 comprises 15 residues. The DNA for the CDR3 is TGCAGCGTTGAAATCAGTGCAGCCTACCAAGAGACCCAGTACTTC. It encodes CSVEISAAYQETQYF.

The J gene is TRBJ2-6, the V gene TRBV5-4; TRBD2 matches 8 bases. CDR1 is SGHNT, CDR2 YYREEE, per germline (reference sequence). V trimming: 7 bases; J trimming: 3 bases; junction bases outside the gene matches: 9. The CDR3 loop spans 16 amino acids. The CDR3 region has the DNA TGTGCCAGCTTACGCGGGGGGACGAATGGGGCCAACGTCCTGACTTTC. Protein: CASLRGGTNGANVLTF.

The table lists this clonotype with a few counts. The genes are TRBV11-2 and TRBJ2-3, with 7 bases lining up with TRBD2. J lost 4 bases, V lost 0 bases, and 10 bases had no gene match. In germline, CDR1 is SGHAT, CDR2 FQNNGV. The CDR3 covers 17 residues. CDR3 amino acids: CASSLDVAGLIPDTQYF. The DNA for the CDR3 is TGTGCCAGCAGCTTAGATGTAGCGGGTCTCATCCCAGATACGCAGTATTTT.

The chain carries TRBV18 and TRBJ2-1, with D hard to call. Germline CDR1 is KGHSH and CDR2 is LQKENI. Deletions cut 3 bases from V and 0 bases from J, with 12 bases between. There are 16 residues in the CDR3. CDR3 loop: CASSPRYSSSYNEQFF. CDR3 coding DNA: TGTGCCAGCTCACCCCGTTACTCGAGCTCCTACAATGAGCAGTTCTTC.

The CDR3 loop is CAWSPHRAGEQYF. CDR3 sequence (DNA): TGTGCCTGGAGTCCCCATAGAGCAGGCGAGCAGTACTTC. The V and J genes are TRBV30 and TRBJ2-7; the D is unclear. The V end lost 2 bases, the J end lost 6 bases, and 14 bases lay between the germline ends. Germline values: CDR1 GTSNPN, CDR2 SVGIG (reference sequence). The CDR3 contains 13 residues.

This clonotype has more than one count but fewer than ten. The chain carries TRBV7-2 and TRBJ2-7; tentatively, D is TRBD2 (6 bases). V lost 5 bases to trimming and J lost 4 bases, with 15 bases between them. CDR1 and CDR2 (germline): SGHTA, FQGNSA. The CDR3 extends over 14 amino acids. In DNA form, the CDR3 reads TGTGCCAGCAGCCCCCAGGGTGGAGGGTACGAGCAGTACTTC. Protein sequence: CASSPQGGGYEQYF.

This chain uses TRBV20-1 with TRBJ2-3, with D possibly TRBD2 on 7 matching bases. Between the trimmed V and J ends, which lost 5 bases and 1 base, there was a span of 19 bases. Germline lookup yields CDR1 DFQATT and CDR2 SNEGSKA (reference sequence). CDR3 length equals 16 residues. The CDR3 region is CSAQGGRAPGTDTQYF. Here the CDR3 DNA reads TGCAGTGCTCAAGGGGGGAGGGCCCCGGGCACAGATACGCAGTATTTT.

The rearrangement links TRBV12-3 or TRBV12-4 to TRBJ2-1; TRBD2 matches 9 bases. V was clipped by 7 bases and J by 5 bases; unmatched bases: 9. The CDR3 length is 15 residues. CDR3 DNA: TGTGCCAGCATCCTGGGACTAGCTGTTGACAATGAGCAGTTCTTC. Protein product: CASILGLAVDNEQFF.

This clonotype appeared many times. CDR3 sequence (DNA): TGCGCCAGCAGCCCTCGACAGGGGAACTATGGCTACACCTTC. Its protein product is CASSPRQGNYGYTF. The chain couples TRBV4-1 to TRBJ1-2, with 8 positions matching TRBD1. Germline V gene sequence: CDR1 MGHRA, CDR2 YSYEKL. The junction had 3 bases not matched to a gene; V was cut back by 4 bases and J by 2 bases. The CDR3 length is 14 residues.

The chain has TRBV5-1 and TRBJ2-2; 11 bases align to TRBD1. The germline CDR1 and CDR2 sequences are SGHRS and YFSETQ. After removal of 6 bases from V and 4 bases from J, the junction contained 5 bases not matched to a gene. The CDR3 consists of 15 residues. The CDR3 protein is CASKYGTGGTGELFF. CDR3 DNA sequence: TGCGCCAGCAAATACGGGACAGGGGGCACCGGGGAGCTGTTTTTT.

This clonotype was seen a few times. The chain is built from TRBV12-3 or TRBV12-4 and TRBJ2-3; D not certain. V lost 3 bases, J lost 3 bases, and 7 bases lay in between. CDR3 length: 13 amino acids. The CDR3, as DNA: TGTGCCAGCAGTTTGTTCCAGACAGATACGCAGTATTTT. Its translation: CASSLFQTDTQYF.

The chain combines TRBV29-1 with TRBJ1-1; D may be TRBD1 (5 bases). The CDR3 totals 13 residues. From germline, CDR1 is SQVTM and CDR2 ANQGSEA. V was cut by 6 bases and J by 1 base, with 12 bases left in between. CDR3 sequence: CSVGYTGNTEAFF. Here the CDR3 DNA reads TGCAGCGTCGGATACACAGGGAACACTGAAGCTTTCTTT.

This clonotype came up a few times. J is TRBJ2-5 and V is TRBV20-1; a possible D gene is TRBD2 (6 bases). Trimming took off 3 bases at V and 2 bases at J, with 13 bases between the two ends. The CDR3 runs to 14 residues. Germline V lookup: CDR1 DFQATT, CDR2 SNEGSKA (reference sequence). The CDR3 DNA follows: TGCAGTGCTAGTTTGGGCGGGACGCAAGAGACCCAGTACTTC. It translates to CSASLGGTQETQYF.